These 20 T cell receptor beta chains share one sample of origin, sequenced in a study of cytomegalovirus exposure and HLA in healthy donors. PCR was performed using 60 Vbeta and 13 Jbeta primers. Data came from immunoSEQ multiplex PCR; TCRdb stores just in-frame clones and leaves some out. The sample yields approximately 95,000 clones, approximately 81% seen once. The material sequenced was PBMCs. These receptors were collected from a middle-aged woman in good health and CMV-seropositive.

The genes are TRBV4-1 and TRBJ2-7; 10 bases match TRBD1. Germline CDR1 reads MGHRA; CDR2 reads YSYEKL. J lost 3 bases, V lost 5 bases, and 7 bases had no gene match. CDR3 size: 15 residues. CDR3 coding DNA: TGCGCCAGCAGCTACCCGGGACAGGGGTTCTACGAGCAGTACTTC. Translating gives CASSYPGQGFYEQYF.

Of note for this clone: Sequence at one end of the junction differs from germline and may be a read error. The chain joins TRBV10-1 to TRBJ2-3; D may be TRBD1 (5 bases). Per the germline V gene, CDR1 is WNHNN and CDR2 is SYGVQD (reference sequence). The CDR3 spans 15 residues. This chain's CDR3 is CARSVGAPSFFTQYF. CDR3 DNA: TGCGCCCGCAGCGTTGGGGCGCCCTCATTTTTTACGCAGTATTTT.

J is TRBJ1-4 and V is TRBV2; 7 positions match TRBD1. Germline CDR1 SNHLY, CDR2 FYNNEI. V lost 7 bases, J lost 0 bases, and 2 bases stayed unmatched. The CDR3 has 14 residues. The CDR3 protein is CASTDRATNEKLFF. The CDR3 DNA reads TGTGCCAGCACTGACAGGGCAACTAATGAAAAACTGTTTTTT.

This clone was seen once. In DNA, the CDR3 is TGTGCCAGTAGTATTAGCCCAGGGGAAGCTTTCTTT. Translation: CASSISPGEAFF. The chain links TRBV19 to TRBJ1-1; the D gene is possibly TRBD1 (5 bases). Trimming left V 3 bases short and J 8 bases short, with 10 bases between. There are 12 residues in the CDR3. Germline loops: CDR1 LNHDA, CDR2 SQIVND (reference sequence).

This clone was seen just once. This chain uses TRBV28 with TRBJ1-2; TRBD1 is a possible D gene (5 bases). The CDR3 has 15 amino acids. Looked up from germline, CDR1 is MDHEN and CDR2 is SYDVKM. V was pared by 7 bases and J by 3 bases, with 18 bases between. The DNA for the CDR3 is TGTGCCAGCACCCCGACCGGGGGGTGGGACTATGGCTACACCTTC. As protein: CASTPTGGWDYGYTF.

The J gene is TRBJ1-1, the V gene TRBV19, with TRBD1 identical over 8 bases. With V trimmed by 9 bases and J by 1 base, 10 bases remained unmatched. CDR1 is LNHDA, CDR2 SQIVND, per germline (reference sequence). The CDR3 sequence is 15 residues long. The DNA of the CDR3 is TGTGCCAGGGGGACAGGCAAGGACCAGAACACTGAAGCTTTCTTT. Protein product: CARGTGKDQNTEAFF. The full variable domain, rest sourced from reference TRBV19 and TRBJ1-1, is DGGITQSPKYLFRKEGQNVTLSCEQNLNHDAMYWYRQDPGQGLRLIYYSQIVNDFQKGDIAEGYSVSREKKESFPLTVTSAQKNPTAFYLCARGTGKDQNTEAFFGQGTRLTVV.

With respect to this clone: At one of its ends the junction is not consistent with the germline gene, which may arise from a read error. The chain is built from TRBV6-4 and TRBJ2-3; 7 bases map to TRBD1. Germline assignment: CDR1 MRHNA and CDR2 SNTAGT. This CDR3 is built from 17 residues. The CDR3, as DNA: TGTGCCAGCAGTGCCGGATATGGGACAGTGAGCATAGATACGCAGTATTTT. It is translated as CASSAGYGTVSIDTQYF.

This chain links TRBV5-1 with TRBJ2-1; D gene unclear. The CDR3 is 15 amino acids. V shed 2 bases and J shed 1 base, with 10 bases lying between them. The V gene's germline CDR1 is SGHRS and CDR2 YFSETQ. The CDR3 bases are TGCGCCAGCAGCTTTTTCCAGAATTCCTACAATGAGCAGTTCTTC. Its protein product is CASSFFQNSYNEQFF.

V is TRBV27 and J is TRBJ1-4, with TRBD1 identical over 9 bases. Germline assignment: CDR1 MNHEY and CDR2 SMNVEV (reference sequence). The V gene end was trimmed by 7 bases and the J gene end by 7 bases; junction bases not matched to a gene: 4. This CDR3 region has 13 residues. CDR3 region: CASMDRGSEKLFF. The CDR3 bases are TGTGCCAGCATGGACAGGGGCTCTGAAAAACTGTTTTTT.

Only one count was recorded for this clone. The rearrangement joins TRBV18 to TRBJ1-1; the D is unclear. The germline V gene encodes CDR1 KGHSH and CDR2 LQKENI. Trimming shortened V by 2 bases and J by 3 bases, and 7 bases separated the two germline ends. CDR3 size: 13 residues. The CDR3 loop reads CASSPSGYTEAFF. The CDR3 nucleotides are TGTGCCAGCTCACCATCCGGTTACACTGAAGCTTTCTTT.

This clone was seen once. The J gene is TRBJ2-2, the V gene TRBV25-1; 9 nucleotides line up with TRBD1. This CDR3 is built from 16 residues. Per germline, CDR1 MGHDK and CDR2 SYGVNS. Trimming removed 5 bases from V and 1 base from J; junction bases left unmatched: 5. This CDR3 is CASSPRTGVNTGELFF. CDR3 nucleotides: TGTGCCAGCAGTCCCCGGACAGGGGTGAACACCGGGGAGCTGTTTTTT.

The J gene is TRBJ1-5, the V gene TRBV27; D remains ambiguous. This CDR3 region has 12 residues. Germline CDR1 is MNHEY and CDR2 is SMNVEV (reference sequence). V was cut by 8 bases and J by 1 base, with 6 bases left in between. CDR3 in DNA: TGTGCCAGCTCCGGGAGCAATCAGCCCCAGCATTTT. Amino acid sequence: CASSGSNQPQHF.

The rearrangement uses TRBV19 and TRBJ2-1; 11 bases are shared with TRBD2. Per the germline V gene, CDR1 is LNHDA and CDR2 is SQIVND (reference sequence). The V and J ends lost 7 bases and 6 bases, in that order; junction bases with no gene match: 17. The CDR3 is made up of 18 amino acids. The CDR3 DNA sequence: TGTGCCAGTACCCACGGGACCTCACTAGCGGGAGTTTCCAATGAGCAGTTCTTC. It codes for CASTHGTSLAGVSNEQFF. Combining the CDR3 with reference TRBV19 and TRBJ2-1 gives the whole variable domain DGGITQSPKYLFRKEGQNVTLSCEQNLNHDAMYWYRQDPGQGLRLIYYSQIVNDFQKGDIAEGYSVSREKKESFPLTVTSAQKNPTAFYLCASTHGTSLAGVSNEQFFGPGTRLTVL.

The chain uses TRBV6-1 and TRBJ1-4; 9 bases agree with TRBD1. This CDR3 region has 15 residues. Germline V gene data show CDR1 as MNHNS and CDR2 as SASEGT. V lost 4 bases and J lost 5; bases outside the gene matches: 5. In DNA form, the CDR3 reads TGTGCCAGCAGTGTAAAGACAGGGGGAAATGAAAAACTGTTTTTT. This gives the protein CASSVKTGGNEKLFF.

Of note for this clone: At one end the junction does not follow the germline gene, possibly because of a read error. The rearrangement uses TRBV2 and TRBJ1-4, with D unresolved. Germline V gives CDR1 SNHLY, CDR2 FYNNEI. This CDR3 region has 14 residues. CDR3 nucleotides: TGTGCCAGCAGTCCTTTGTCAACTAATGAAAAACCGTTTTTT. Protein product: CASSPLSTNEKPFF.

The gene calls are TRBV6-1 and TRBJ1-2; possible D gene TRBD1, 6 bases. V dropped 6 bases and J dropped 5 bases, with 10 bases sitting between them. The germline CDR1 and CDR2 sequences are MNHNS and SASEGT. The CDR3 contains 12 residues. The CDR3 loop is CASRTGYYGYTF. Written as DNA, the CDR3 is TGTGCCAGCAGAACAGGGTATTATGGCTACACCTTC.

In its sample, this clone was seen a few times. With only one base between it and a far larger clone, this is likely a read error. This CDR3 is also generated by other DNA sequences in the sample. The DNA of the CDR3 is TGTGCTAGCAGCTTAGAGGGACTAGCGGGAGACTATGAGCAGTTCTTC. Translated: CASSLEGLAGDYEQFF. J is TRBJ2-1 and V is TRBV7-7, with TRBD2 identical over 14 bases. The CDR3 spans 16 residues. Germline CDR1 and CDR2: SSHAT and FNYEAQ (reference sequence).

The gene calls are TRBV5-8 and TRBJ2-5; 10 bases agree with TRBD2. The CDR3 runs 15 residues. After removal of 1 base from V and 4 bases from J, the junction contained 4 bases not matched to a gene. Germline V gives CDR1 SGHTS, CDR2 YDEGEE. CDR3 sequence (DNA): TGTGCCAGCAGCTTGAGGCTAGCGGGAGTAGAGACCCAGTACTTC. Translating it yields CASSLRLAGVETQYF.

This clone showed up just a few times. V gene TRBV6-5 combines with J gene TRBJ2-2, with 9 bases aligning to TRBD2. V lost 0 bases, J lost 6 bases, and 2 bases stayed unmatched. CDR1 and CDR2 (germline): MNHEY, SVGAGI. The CDR3 extends over 15 amino acids. CDR3 bases: TGTGCCAGCAGTTACTCGGGACTAGCAGCCGGGGAGCTGTTTTTT. It yields the protein CASSYSGLAAGELFF.

J is TRBJ2-3 and V is TRBV6-1; maybe TRBD2 (6 bases). CDR3 size: 16 residues. Germline V gene lookup returns CDR1 MNHNS and CDR2 SASEGT. The V and J ends lost 3 bases and 6 bases respectively, with 19 bases between them. DNA for the CDR3: TGTGCCAGCAGTGAGATTTTAGCGGATGGGGTGGATACGCAGTATTTT. This sequence encodes CASSEILADGVDTQYF.